These T cell receptor beta chains were read from a single sample in a study of CXCR3-negative and CXCR3-positive naive CD8 T cells. TCRdb reprocessed the 5' RACE reads and reports one entry per CDR3 protein, with no DNA. The sample's table shows tens of thousands of distinct CDR3 sequences. The sample comprised naive CXCR3- CD8+ T cells from blood. The receptors were sampled from a human donor in good health. Some clones in this sample may be carry-over from other donors' samples. Each CDR3 is given with its conserved first and last residue.

CDR3aa: CASSLMRGVNTEAFF; v_gene: TRBV7-9; j_gene: TRBJ1-1
CDR3aa: CSADLLTGEETQYF; v_gene: TRBV20-1; j_gene: TRBJ2-5
CDR3aa: CAWSPLGQGGELFF; v_gene: TRBV30; j_gene: TRBJ2-2
CDR3aa: CAITPDSPTEAFF; v_gene: TRBV10-3; j_gene: TRBJ1-1
CDR3aa: CASSLGPSNEQFF; v_gene: TRBV28; j_gene: TRBJ2-1
CDR3aa: CASSHRAGTNKETQYF; v_gene: TRBV6-5; j_gene: TRBJ2-5
CDR3aa: CASSVGAGFGNEQFF; v_gene: TRBV9; j_gene: TRBJ2-1
CDR3aa: CASSLLRGRIGELFF; v_gene: TRBV28; j_gene: TRBJ2-2
CDR3aa: CASSSVVYEQYF; v_gene: TRBV12-3/TRBV12-4; j_gene: TRBJ2-7
CDR3aa: CASRLGGIQYF; v_gene: TRBV5-1; j_gene: TRBJ2-4
CDR3aa: CASSYPGRWQQGDSSYNEQFF; v_gene: TRBV7-9; j_gene: TRBJ2-1
CDR3aa: CSVVTGLTGELFF; v_gene: TRBV29-1; j_gene: TRBJ2-2
CDR3aa: CASSTQRGGIRDTQYF; v_gene: TRBV28; j_gene: TRBJ2-3
CDR3aa: CASSEMRGTNTGELFF; v_gene: TRBV6-1; j_gene: TRBJ2-2
CDR3aa: CASSGGQNYEQYF; v_gene: TRBV5-1; j_gene: TRBJ2-7
CDR3aa: CSARALGLEYGYTF; v_gene: TRBV20-1; j_gene: TRBJ1-2
CDR3aa: CASSSSRDSGQETQYF; v_gene: TRBV7-9; j_gene: TRBJ2-5
CDR3aa: CSARGDRDFEAFF; v_gene: TRBV20-1; j_gene: TRBJ1-1
CDR3aa: CASSIGQGSTEAFF; v_gene: TRBV12-3/TRBV12-4; j_gene: TRBJ1-1
CDR3aa: CASSPWTSGRETQYF; v_gene: TRBV12-3/TRBV12-4; j_gene: TRBJ2-5
CDR3aa: CASKVFRGSDEQFF; v_gene: TRBV5-1; j_gene: TRBJ2-1
CDR3aa: CSTGVGRETQYF; v_gene: TRBV12-3/TRBV12-4; j_gene: TRBJ2-5
CDR3aa: CASSMMGRVQGNEQFF; v_gene: TRBV19; j_gene: TRBJ2-1
CDR3aa: CASSLPGQGILEQFF; v_gene: TRBV12-3/TRBV12-4; j_gene: TRBJ2-1
CDR3aa: CASSQEGGGTTYEQYF; v_gene: TRBV4-3; j_gene: TRBJ2-7
CDR3aa: CSVASWENIQYF; v_gene: TRBV29-1; j_gene: TRBJ2-4
CDR3aa: CSARPRASYEQYF; v_gene: TRBV20-1; j_gene: TRBJ2-7
CDR3aa: CVWSIGTAYEQYF; v_gene: TRBV30; j_gene: TRBJ2-7
CDR3aa: CASSSGQGQFF; v_gene: TRBV27; j_gene: TRBJ2-1
CDR3aa: CAWEDNQGIAFF; v_gene: TRBV30; j_gene: TRBJ1-1
CDR3aa: CASTPQGFRGQMNEQYF; v_gene: TRBV28; j_gene: TRBJ2-7
CDR3aa: CASSQDRGQNYGYTF; v_gene: TRBV4-3; j_gene: TRBJ1-2
CDR3aa: CASSNTGGTAKNIQYF; v_gene: TRBV18; j_gene: TRBJ2-4
CDR3aa: CAISLISSGSPGELFF; v_gene: TRBV28; j_gene: TRBJ2-2
CDR3aa: CASSPSDRGENTLYF; v_gene: TRBV7-3; j_gene: TRBJ2-3
CDR3aa: CASSLEGGGAYEQYF; v_gene: TRBV7-2; j_gene: TRBJ2-7
CDR3aa: CASTRTSDSTEAFF; v_gene: TRBV6-4; j_gene: TRBJ1-1
CDR3aa: CASLGSNQPQHF; v_gene: TRBV2; j_gene: TRBJ1-5
CDR3aa: CASSYSRLAGGSMDEQFF; v_gene: TRBV6-5; j_gene: TRBJ2-1
CDR3aa: CASSYDGGSSYEQYF; v_gene: TRBV6-6; j_gene: TRBJ2-7
CDR3aa: CASSPDQNTIYF; v_gene: TRBV7-9; j_gene: TRBJ1-3
CDR3aa: CASSQEANDGEKLFF; v_gene: TRBV4-2; j_gene: TRBJ1-4
CDR3aa: CASGEDRGLRSPLHF; v_gene: TRBV19; j_gene: TRBJ1-6
CDR3aa: CASSQEPGQATEQYF; v_gene: TRBV14; j_gene: TRBJ2-7
CDR3aa: CATLNREDTEAFF; v_gene: TRBV19; j_gene: TRBJ1-1
CDR3aa: CSVVLEGLAATDTQYF; v_gene: TRBV29-1; j_gene: TRBJ2-3
CDR3aa: CASSQEEYEQYF; v_gene: TRBV3-1; j_gene: TRBJ2-7
CDR3aa: CASSDRGETQYF; v_gene: TRBV7-7; j_gene: TRBJ2-5
CDR3aa: CASSSGLAGDEQFF; v_gene: TRBV7-3; j_gene: TRBJ2-1
CDR3aa: CSVVSEKNTEAFF; v_gene: TRBV29-1; j_gene: TRBJ1-1
CDR3aa: CASSSGGNEQYF; v_gene: TRBV7-6; j_gene: TRBJ2-7
CDR3aa: CASSLQGLDYGYTF; v_gene: TRBV5-5; j_gene: TRBJ1-2
CDR3aa: CASSYSGTGPYEQYF; v_gene: TRBV6-2/TRBV6-3; j_gene: TRBJ2-7
CDR3aa: CASSPTGWPSDTQYF; v_gene: TRBV12-3/TRBV12-4; j_gene: TRBJ2-3
CDR3aa: CASSPRQGSSTDTQYF; v_gene: TRBV7-9; j_gene: TRBJ2-3
CDR3aa: CASSLGRASGGHEQYF; v_gene: TRBV7-6; j_gene: TRBJ2-7
CDR3aa: CASSFEGYTGELFF; v_gene: TRBV7-2; j_gene: TRBJ2-2
CDR3aa: CASSYGFQDGYTF; v_gene: TRBV6-2/TRBV6-3; j_gene: TRBJ1-2
CDR3aa: CASTDPGDSFHIQYF; v_gene: TRBV28; j_gene: TRBJ2-4